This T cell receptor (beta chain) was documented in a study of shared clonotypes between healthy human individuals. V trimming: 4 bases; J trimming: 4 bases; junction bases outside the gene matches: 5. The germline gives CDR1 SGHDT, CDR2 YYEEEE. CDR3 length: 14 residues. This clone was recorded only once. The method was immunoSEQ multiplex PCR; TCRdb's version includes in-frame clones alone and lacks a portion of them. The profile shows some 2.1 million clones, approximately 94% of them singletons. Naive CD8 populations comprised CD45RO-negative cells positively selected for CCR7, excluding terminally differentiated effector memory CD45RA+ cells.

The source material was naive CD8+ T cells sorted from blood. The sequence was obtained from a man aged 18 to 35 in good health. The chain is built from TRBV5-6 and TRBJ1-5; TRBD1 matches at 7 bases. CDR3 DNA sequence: TGTGCCAGCAGCCATGGGACAGATAATCAGCCCCAGCATTTT. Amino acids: CASSHGTDNQPQHF.